Shown below are 22 T cell receptor beta chains from a single sample sequenced in a study of early T cells in non-severe SARS-CoV-2 infection. A single record per CDR3 protein comes from TCRdb applying MiXCR to the 5' RACE reads. The table records approximately 52,000 distinct CDR3 sequences, roughly 8% of them present only once. Sequencing input: whole blood. The receptors come from an adult who was a healthcare worker with PCR-confirmed SARS-CoV-2 infection or an uninfected control (not recorded which).

This clonotype occurred many times. The CDR3 sequence: CASSSLRTATYEQYF. DNA of the CDR3: TGTGCCAGCAGCTCCCTGAGGACAGCTACTTACGAGCAGTACTTC. The V gene is TRBV11-2, the J gene TRBJ2-7, with TRBD1 as a possible D gene (6 bases). Germline V gene lookup returns CDR1 SGHAT and CDR2 FQNNGV. Trimming removed 4 bases from V and 4 bases from J, with 17 bases in between. The CDR3 contains 15 residues.

This clonotype was counted between two and nine times. The chain joins TRBV6-1 to TRBJ1-3; no definite D call. This CDR3 has 15 residues. V dropped 0 bases and J dropped 3 bases, with 9 bases sitting between them. Germline CDR1 and CDR2: MNHNS and SASEGT. CDR3 region: CASSEAGRSGNTIYF. CDR3 nucleotides: TGTGCCAGCAGTGAAGCAGGGAGGAGTGGAAACACCATATATTTT.

This chain uses TRBV29-1 with TRBJ1-1; D not certain. V was clipped by 0 bases and J by 4 bases, with 9 bases between them. The germline gives CDR1 SQVTM, CDR2 ANQGSEA. This CDR3 comprises 13 residues. CDR3 in amino acids: CSVEDYLVTEAFF. CDR3 sequence (DNA): TGCAGCGTTGAAGACTACCTCGTCACTGAAGCTTTCTTT.

This clonotype has a count of ten or more. The J gene is TRBJ1-2, the V gene TRBV7-8; 7 nucleotides match TRBD1. This CDR3 comprises 15 residues. The germline CDR1 and CDR2 sequences are SGHVS and FQNEAQ. V dropped 4 bases and J dropped 5; count of bases not matched to a gene: 10. As DNA, the CDR3 is TGTGCCAGCAGCTCGCTACAGGGGACCGAATATGGCTACACCTTC. This translates into CASSSLQGTEYGYTF.

This clonotype was counted many times. V usage is TRBV6-9 and J usage is TRBJ1-5; no clear D gene. Germline CDR1 and CDR2: MNHGY and SVAAGI. The CDR3 spans 14 residues. V was cut by 5 bases and J by 5 bases, with 13 bases left in between. The CDR3 region has the DNA TGTGCCAGCAGTGTTATCGGGGAGTATCAGCCCCAGCATTTT. Translating gives CASSVIGEYQPQHF.

The sample holds many counts of this clonotype. The rearrangement uses TRBV29-1 and TRBJ1-1; perhaps TRBD1 as D (5 bases). Germline CDR1 SQVTM, CDR2 ANQGSEA. The CDR3 sequence is 12 residues long. The V end lost 3 bases, the J end lost 4 bases, and 9 bases lay between the germline ends. CDR3 sequence: CSVERGSTEAFF. CDR3 sequence (DNA): TGCAGCGTTGAGAGGGGCAGCACTGAAGCTTTCTTT.

This clonotype turned up a few times. The chain carries TRBV5-1 and TRBJ2-5; TRBD1 agrees at 7 bases. This CDR3 is 15 amino acids long. Germline V gives CDR1 SGHRS, CDR2 YFSETQ. The J segment lost 5 bases and the V segment lost 2 bases, leaving 9 bases of the junction unmatched. In nucleotides, the CDR3 is TGCGCCAGCAGCTTACCCACAGGGGCGTTCGAGACCCAGTACTTC. Its protein is CASSLPTGAFETQYF.

This clonotype was detected ten times or more. V is TRBV7-8 and J is TRBJ1-1; 9 bases are shared with TRBD1. CDR3 length equals 14 residues. Germline CDR1 reads SGHVS; CDR2 reads FQNEAQ. The V gene end was trimmed by 3 bases and the J gene end by 3 bases; junction bases not matched to a gene: 2. The CDR3 DNA follows: TGTGCCAGCAGCTTCGGGACAGGGTACACTGAAGCTTTCTTT. This translates into CASSFGTGYTEAFF.

This clonotype was counted many times. The chain links TRBV7-8 to TRBJ2-2; tentative D call: TRBD1 (6 bases). This CDR3 contains 14 residues. Germline CDR1 is SGHVS and CDR2 is FQNEAQ. V was shortened by 5 bases and J by 5 bases, with 12 bases between the two germline ends. The CDR3 DNA follows: TGTGCCAGCAGCAACAGGGTGTGGACCGGGGAGCTGTTTTTT. Its translation: CASSNRVWTGELFF.

Many counts were recorded for this clonotype. This chain connects TRBV28 to TRBJ2-5; 8 bases map to TRBD1. CDR3 size: 13 residues. The V gene's germline CDR1 is MDHEN and CDR2 SYDVKM. The J segment lost 5 bases and the V segment lost 10 bases, leaving 9 bases of the junction unmatched. CDR3 nucleotide sequence: TGTGCCATCAAACGGACAGGGTTGGAGACCCAGTACTTC. It is translated as CAIKRTGLETQYF.

The CDR3 bases are TGTGCCAGCAACCTTCATAGGGGGCTAGCGAGTGAGCAGTTCTTC. It is translated as CASNLHRGLASEQFF. The J gene is TRBJ2-1, the V gene TRBV11-2; D perhaps matches TRBD1 (7 bases). Per germline, CDR1 SGHAT and CDR2 FQNNGV. Trimming removed 7 bases at V and 9 bases at J, with 22 bases between. This CDR3 spans 15 amino acids.

In its sample, this clonotype was seen many times. CDR3 amino acids: CASSPTVNGNTIYF. The CDR3 DNA is TGTGCCAGCAGCCCGACAGTTAACGGAAACACCATATATTTT. J is TRBJ1-3 and V is TRBV3-1; the D gene is possibly TRBD1 (5 bases). Per the germline V gene, CDR1 is LGHDT and CDR2 is YNNKEL (reference sequence). Trimming shortened V by 4 bases and J by 4 bases, and 11 bases separated the two germline ends. This CDR3 has 14 amino acids.

The sample holds a few counts of this clonotype. The V gene is TRBV20-1, the J gene TRBJ2-1; 9 bases are shared with TRBD1. The CDR3 contains 15 residues. V shed 2 bases, J shed 3 bases, and the junction held 5 bases outside the gene matches. Germline CDR1 reads DFQATT; CDR2 reads SNEGSKA (reference sequence). The CDR3 coding sequence is TGCAGTGCTAGATCCGGGACAGGGCGCTACAATGAGCAGTTCTTC. Its protein is CSARSGTGRYNEQFF.

This clonotype was recorded a few times. The CDR3 is CASSRQVDTEAFF. CDR3 in DNA: TGCGCCAGCAGCAGACAGGTGGACACTGAAGCTTTCTTT. This chain links TRBV5-1 with TRBJ1-1, with D tentatively TRBD1 (6 bases). The V gene lost 4 bases and the J gene lost 3 bases, with 10 bases spanning the gap. The length of the CDR3 is 13 residues. Germline V gene data show CDR1 as SGHRS and CDR2 as YFSETQ.

The chain joins TRBV9 to TRBJ1-1; no clear D gene. Germline CDR1 reads SGDLS; CDR2 reads YYNGEE. CDR3 size: 13 residues. The V end lost 0 bases, the J end lost 5 bases, and 8 bases lay between the germline ends. DNA for the CDR3: TGTGCCAGCAGCGTAGCTTTAGGTACTGAAGCTTTCTTT. It is translated as CASSVALGTEAFF.

Ten or more counts support this clonotype. The V call is TRBV20-1, the J call TRBJ2-7; either TRBD1 or TRBD2 may fit D (5 bases each). Germline V gene sequence: CDR1 DFQATT, CDR2 SNEGSKA (reference sequence). With 3 bases removed from V and 3 bases from J, the gap between germline ends came to 12 bases. The CDR3 is made up of 13 amino acids. The CDR3 is CSASSGTVYEQYF. CDR3 DNA sequence: TGCAGTGCTAGTTCCGGGACGGTCTACGAGCAGTACTTC.

This clonotype was counted at least ten times. This rearrangement joins TRBV18 to TRBJ2-3; TRBD2 agrees at 8 bases. The V segment lost 3 bases and the J segment 4 bases; nucleotides outside the gene matches: 3. The CDR3 extends over 14 amino acids. The germline CDR1 and CDR2 sequences are KGHSH and LQKENI. The CDR3 sequence: CASSPAGGSDTQYF. As DNA, the CDR3 is TGTGCCAGCTCACCCGCGGGGGGCTCAGATACGCAGTATTTT.

This clonotype was counted many times. The rearrangement links TRBV28 to TRBJ1-5, with 7 bases aligning to TRBD1. V lost 5 bases and J lost 2; bases outside the gene matches: 3. This CDR3 has 14 amino acids. CDR1 is MDHEN, CDR2 SYDVKM, per germline. CDR3 in amino acids: CASSEGAGNQPQHF. CDR3 coding DNA: TGTGCCAGCAGTGAGGGGGCCGGCAATCAGCCCCAGCATTTT. Combining the CDR3 with reference TRBV28 and TRBJ1-5 gives the whole variable domain DVKVTQSSRYLVKRTGEKVFLECVQDMDHENMFWYRQDPGLGLRLIYFSYDVKMKEKGDIPEGYSVSREKKERFSLILESASTNQTSMYLCASSEGAGNQPQHFGDGTRLSIL.

The chain carries TRBV4-2 and TRBJ1-2, with D unclear. Germline CDR1 and CDR2: LGHNA and YNFKEQ. The CDR3 contains 15 residues. The V gene lost 3 bases and the J gene lost 4 bases, with 15 bases spanning the gap. The CDR3 DNA reads TGTGCCAGCAGCCAGGAAAAGGGTCGAGCCTATGGCTACACCTTC. Protein product: CASSQEKGRAYGYTF.

The V gene is TRBV5-4, the J gene TRBJ2-2; 8 nucleotides match TRBD2. Germline-derived CDR1 and CDR2 are SGHNT and YYREEE (reference sequence). This CDR3 comprises 18 residues. With V trimmed by 4 bases and J by 4 bases, 15 bases remained unmatched. CDR3 coding DNA: TGTGCCAGCAGCCCCCCCACTGGCGCGGGGGGACGCACCGGGGAGCTGTTTTTT. It codes for CASSPPTGAGGRTGELFF.

This clonotype was seen a few times. This chain connects TRBV2 to TRBJ2-2; the D gene is possibly TRBD2 (6 bases). Trimming pared 4 bases from V and 0 bases from J, leaving 9 bases between. The V gene's germline CDR1 is SNHLY and CDR2 FYNNEI. The CDR3 totals 15 residues. CDR3 nucleotide sequence: TGTGCCAGCAGTGTGTCTAGCGCGAACACCGGGGAGCTGTTTTTT. Translating gives CASSVSSANTGELFF.

This clonotype occurred many times. The chain carries TRBV11-2 and TRBJ2-2; perhaps TRBD1 as D (5 bases). Deletions cut 4 bases from V and 5 bases from J, with 11 bases between. The CDR3 contains 14 residues. In germline, CDR1 is SGHAT, CDR2 FQNNGV. DNA for the CDR3: TGTGCCAGCAGCTCCATTAGGGGAACCGGGGAGCTGTTTTTT. As protein: CASSSIRGTGELFF.